This TCR beta chain appears in the sequencing data of a study of blood T cell repertoires in COVID-19. Participants classified as exposed had met a COVID-19 case within 2 weeks before study entry. Only in-frame clones appear in the TCRdb table, and some are missing; sequencing was by immunoSEQ multiplex PCR. Among 200,000 to 250,000 clones, 80% to 90% were seen once, and the ten largest hold about 3.5%. The CDR3 has 15 residues. The germline V gene has CDR1 SGHRS and CDR2 YFSETQ. The junction had 6 bases not matched to a gene; V was cut back by 0 bases and J by 4 bases. The sequenced material came from PBMCs or T cells enriched from blood (not recorded which). The origin of this receptor is a young woman who had been exposed to COVID-19. This sequence joins TRBV5-1 and TRBJ2-7, with 8 nucleotides matching TRBD1. The CDR3 nucleotides are TGCGCCAGCAGCTTGGAGGCAGGGGGCCATTACGAGCAGTACTTC. It yields the protein CASSLEAGGHYEQYF.